This T cell receptor beta chain was documented in a study of T cells in Graves' hyperthyroidism and ophthalmopathy. This clonotype was observed a few times. Amplified TCR beta CDR3 regions derived from RNA transcripts. With the HTBI primer set, the TCR CDR3 went through a first round of RT-PCR. One entry per CDR3 protein, called by TCRdb with MiXCR from the multiplex PCR reads. The table includes 550,000 to 800,000 distinct CDR3 sequences, roughly 15% detected once. There are 13 residues in the CDR3. The germline V and J ends were trimmed by 5 bases and 3 bases, with 11 bases remaining between them. CDR1 is GTSNPN and CDR2 is SVGIG in the germline V gene (reference sequence).

The chain uses TRBV30 and TRBJ1-5; D ambiguous. Sequencing was performed on blood. The origin of this receptor is a man younger than 30 with Graves' hyperthyroidism. CDR3 sequence reads: CAWAAGYNQPQHF. Here the CDR3 DNA reads TGTGCCTGGGCCGCAGGCTACAATCAGCCCCAGCATTTT.